The entry below gives a single T cell receptor (beta chain) sequence along with its context. The CDR3 extends over 14 amino acids. With 4 bases removed from V and 3 bases from J, the gap between germline ends came to 13 bases. Germline CDR1 is SGDLS and CDR2 is YYNGEE. Clones were read by immunoSEQ multiplex PCR, and TCRdb kept only the in-frame ones, dropping some. Among fewer than 350,000 clones, around 90% were seen once, and the ten largest hold about 1%. Recovery among Cohort 3 donors was established by two negative PCRs, clearance, or symptom resolution. This sample is part of a study of blood T cell repertoires in COVID-19.

The sequence was collected from a young woman who had recovered from COVID-19. The sample was PBMCs or T cells enriched from blood (not recorded which). The chain couples TRBV9 to TRBJ1-2, with a weak D call TRBD1 (6 bases). The CDR3 DNA follows: TGTGCCAGCAGCCCCGGACAGATAGACTATGGCTACACCTTC. Translating it yields CASSPGQIDYGYTF.